A selection of T cell receptor beta chains follows, all from one sample in a study of cytomegalovirus exposure and HLA in healthy donors. The table came from immunoSEQ multiplex PCR; TCRdb's copy has only in-frame clones and leaves some out. The data hold under 150,000 clones, with about two thirds observed a single time. The sample consisted of PBMCs. The receptors originated from a man in his forties in good health and CMV-seronegative. Each CDR3 is given with its conserved first and last residue.

TRBJ2-3,TRBV5-6,14,CASSLDRTTDTQYF
TRBJ2-7,TRBV7-8,14,CASSLALAVYEQYF
TRBJ2-7,TRBV5-6,12,CASSWEGYEQYF
TRBJ1-1,TRBV4-1,14,CASSQTRGLTEAFF
TRBJ2-7,TRBV4-1,14,CASSQDPRLDEQYF
TRBJ2-2,TRBV9,13,CASSVVTGGELFF
NA,TRBV7-8,13,CASSLVLDYEQYF
TRBJ1-1,TRBV5-6,14,CASSGGDTNTEAFF
TRBJ2-7,TRBV6-5,15,CASSYTRDRLGEQYF
TRBJ2-1,TRBV7-9,17,CASSKPRDTLYYNEQFF
TRBJ1-4,TRBV7-9,15,CASSPRAATNEKLFF
TRBJ2-1,TRBV2,16,CASSARQGHKSNEQFF
TRBJ2-2,TRBV6-5,15,CASTRAGANTGELFF
TRBJ2-2,TRBV9,14,CASSVGGGSGELFF
TRBJ2-5,TRBV6-5,13,CASRASGQETQYF
TRBJ2-7,TRBV7-9,14,CASSPPGGGYEQYF
TRBJ2-7,TRBV9,14,CASSPSGRGYEQYF
TRBJ2-7,TRBV6-1,12,CASRIVGAEQYF
TRBJ2-7,TRBV19,16,CASSAGLAGLTYEQYF
TRBJ2-1,TRBV7-8,14,CASSLSAGSNEQFF
TRBJ2-7,TRBV7-2,14,CASSTDSGSDEQYF
TRBJ2-3,TRBV5-5,15,CASSPGLAATDTQYF
TRBJ2-7,TRBV19,14,CASSPVGGSYEQYF
TRBJ2-7,TRBV28,11,CASSFGYEQYF
TRBJ1-6,TRBV27,14,CASSMTVFGSPLHF
TRBJ2-5,TRBV2,12,CASRGVPPTQYF
TRBJ1-2,TRBV29-1,13,CSAGTGTDYGYTF
TRBJ1-5,TRBV28,14,CASSLGGVNQPQHF
TRBJ1-3,TRBV5-1,16,CASSLGPPESGNTIYF
TRBJ1-2,TRBV6-1,14,CASWVDKGFYGYTF
TRBJ2-7,TRBV30,14,CAWKFSASGFEQYF
TRBJ2-5,TRBV9,14,CASSTRGRQETQYF
TRBJ2-2,TRBV7-9,15,CAGRVAGTNTGELFF
TRBJ1-1,TRBV5-8,15,CASSLGQGMNTEAFF
NA,TRBV21-1,10,CASRSYEQYF
TRBJ1-6,TRBV7-9,15,CASSLQGQGNSPLHF
TRBJ2-7,TRBV4-1,18,CASSQGPAIGSRSYEQYF
TRBJ2-6,TRBV7-9,16,CASSPGLVVGANVLTF
TRBJ2-1,TRBV19,16,CASSTKAGVLNNEQFF
TRBJ1-4,TRBV7-2,13,CASSFGQGEKLFF
TRBJ1-4,TRBV19,15,CASSDSTGASEKLFF
TRBJ2-5,TRBV7-9,12,CSSSFQQTRGDF